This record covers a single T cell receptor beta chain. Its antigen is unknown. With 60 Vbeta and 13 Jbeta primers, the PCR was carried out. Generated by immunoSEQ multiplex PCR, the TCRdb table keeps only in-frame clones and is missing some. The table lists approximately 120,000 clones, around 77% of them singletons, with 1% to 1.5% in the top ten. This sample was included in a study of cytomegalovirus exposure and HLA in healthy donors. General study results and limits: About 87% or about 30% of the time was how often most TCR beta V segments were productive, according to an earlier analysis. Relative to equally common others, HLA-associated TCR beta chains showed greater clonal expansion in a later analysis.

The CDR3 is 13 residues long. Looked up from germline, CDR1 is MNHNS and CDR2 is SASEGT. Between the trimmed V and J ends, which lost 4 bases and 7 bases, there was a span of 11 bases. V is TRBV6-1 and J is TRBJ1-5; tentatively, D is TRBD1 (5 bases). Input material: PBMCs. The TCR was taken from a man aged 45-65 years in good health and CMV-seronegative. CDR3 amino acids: CASSVGEDQPQHF. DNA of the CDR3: TGTGCCAGCAGTGTGGGGGAGGACCAGCCCCAGCATTTT.